This T cell receptor beta chain comes out of a study of shared clonotypes between healthy human individuals. Using immunoSEQ multiplex PCR, the repertoire was profiled, and TCRdb retains in-frame clones only, with some absent. The sample has fewer than 600,000 clones; roughly 77% are singletons. Study findings and constraints: Sampling involved blood alone; tissue repertoires likely differ.

The V gene's germline CDR1 is SGHRS and CDR2 YFSETQ. Trimming left V 4 bases short and J 0 bases short, with 13 bases between. The CDR3 is 15 amino acids. Worth noting for this clone: What it binds is not known.

The chain uses TRBV5-1 and TRBJ1-1, with D tentatively TRBD1 (5 bases). This receptor was obtained from a middle-aged woman in good health. Some clones in this sample may be carry-over from other donors' samples. Material for sequencing was PBMCs. CDR3: CASSRDEGMNTEAFF. CDR3 bases: TGCGCCAGCAGCCGCGACGAGGGGATGAACACTGAAGCTTTCTTT.